This entry lists 25 T cell receptor beta chains sequenced from one sample in a study of blood T cell repertoires in COVID-19 (dated by TCRdb to about 2020). To prepare the library, the immunoSEQ multiplex PCR assay was applied. TCRdb stores this immuneACCESS table with in-frame sequences only. Part of the clones is absent; in the studies checked, under half of the shortfall reflects unresolved V genes, and no reason is known for the rest. This sample comprises about 140,000 clones, over 60% of them detected only once. Together, the top ten hold about 9.4% of the sample. The sequenced sample consisted of peripheral blood. These receptor sequences come from a woman in her forties or fifties with active or convalescent COVID-19.

The chain couples TRBV30 to TRBJ2-7; perhaps TRBD2 as D (7 bases). The CDR3 is made up of 16 amino acids. Per germline, CDR1 GTSNPN and CDR2 SVGIG (reference sequence). With 5 bases removed from V and 0 bases from J, the gap between germline ends came to 20 bases. The CDR3 bases are TGTGCCTGGGGGGGCTTAGGGGGGGCCCGCTCCTACGAGCAGTACTTC. Translated: CAWGGLGGARSYEQYF.

This sequence joins TRBV19 and TRBJ1-2, with 7 positions matching TRBD1. Germline lookup yields CDR1 LNHDA and CDR2 SQIVND (reference sequence). This CDR3 is built from 13 residues. Unmatched junction bases numbered 3, after V lost 3 bases and J lost 5 bases. The DNA for the CDR3 is TGTGCCAGTAGTATCGACAGGGAATATGGCTACACCTTC. This codes for CASSIDREYGYTF.

This chain uses TRBV7-9 with TRBJ1-2; D not certain. Germline CDR1 SEHNR, CDR2 FQNEAQ (reference sequence). The ends were cut back, 2 bases at V and 8 bases at J, with 12 bases in the middle. CDR3 length: 13 amino acids. The CDR3 reads CASSLLAPEGYTF. The CDR3 DNA reads as TGTGCCAGCAGCTTACTCGCGCCTGAGGGCTACACCTTC. Variable domain in full (rest from reference TRBV7-9 and TRBJ1-2): DTGVSQNPRHKITKRGQNVTFRCDPISEHNRLYWYRQTLGQGPEFLTYFQNEAQLEKSRLLSDRFSAERPKGSFSTLEIQRTEQGDSAMYLCASSLLAPEGYTFGSGTRLTVV.

The V call is TRBV7-6, the J call TRBJ1-1; TRBD1 matches at 7 bases. V gave up 5 bases and J gave up 5 bases; unmatched junction bases: 5. The germline V gene has CDR1 SGHVS and CDR2 FNYEAQ. This CDR3 is built from 13 residues. CDR3 nucleotides: TGTGCCAGCAGCCCAGACAGGGTGACTGAAGCTTTCTTT. This sequence encodes CASSPDRVTEAFF.

The rearrangement joins TRBV7-9 to TRBJ2-3, with TRBD2 matching 7 bases. Germline CDR1 SEHNR, CDR2 FQNEAQ (reference sequence). The CDR3 consists of 18 residues. V was pared by 2 bases and J by 3 bases, with 14 bases of the junction left unmatched. The CDR3 sequence: CASSLWDPRERSTDTQYF. The CDR3, as DNA: TGTGCCAGCAGCTTATGGGACCCGCGGGAGAGGAGTACAGATACGCAGTATTTT.

The chain combines TRBV10-3 with TRBJ1-6; weak D call: TRBD1 (5 bases). CDR1 and CDR2 from the germline V gene are ENHRY and SYGVKD. The CDR3 covers 16 residues. Trimming pared 3 bases from V and 6 bases from J, leaving 15 bases between. The CDR3 is CAISESGAHTNSPLHF. CDR3 sequence (DNA): TGTGCCATCAGTGAATCTGGGGCCCACACTAATTCACCCCTCCACTTT.

The CDR3: CASSSMGSTEAFF. Written as DNA, the CDR3 is TGCGCCAGCAGCAGCATGGGGAGCACTGAAGCTTTCTTT. The gene calls are TRBV5-1 and TRBJ1-1, with D uncertain. V dropped 4 bases and J dropped 4 bases, with 11 bases sitting between them. The CDR3 consists of 13 residues. From germline, CDR1 is SGHRS and CDR2 YFSETQ.

This clone was seen many times. The V gene is TRBV11-2, the J gene TRBJ2-6; perhaps TRBD2 as D (6 bases). Germline CDR1 is SGHAT and CDR2 is FQNNGV. V lost 2 bases and J 2 bases, leaving 10 bases between the germline ends. CDR3 size: 16 residues. CDR3: CASSLYGTPGANVLTF. For the CDR3, the DNA is TGTGCCAGCAGCTTATACGGGACTCCTGGGGCCAACGTCCTGACTTTC.

The chain employs TRBV28 and TRBJ2-1, with TRBD2 identical over 12 bases. J lost 7 bases, V lost 6 bases, and 7 bases had no gene match. The CDR3 contains 15 residues. Germline values: CDR1 MDHEN, CDR2 SYDVKM. The CDR3 protein is CASRTSGRNRNEQFF. The CDR3 DNA reads TGTGCCAGCAGAACTAGCGGGAGGAATAGAAATGAGCAGTTCTTC.

The chain recombines TRBV11-1 with TRBJ2-5; D uncertain. CDR1 is SGHAT, CDR2 FQDESV, per germline (reference sequence). The CDR3 is 12 residues long. V lost 4 bases and J 3 bases, leaving 6 bases between the germline ends. The CDR3 loop reads CASSSGEETQYF. The CDR3 region has the DNA TGTGCCAGCAGCTCCGGTGAAGAGACCCAGTACTTC.

The chain joins TRBV28 to TRBJ1-3; the match to TRBD1 covers 9 bases. Trimming removed 8 bases from V and 4 bases from J; junction bases left unmatched: 3. The CDR3 consists of 13 residues. Germline CDR1 MDHEN, CDR2 SYDVKM. The CDR3 loop is CASGQGLGNTIYF. CDR3 bases: TGTGCCAGCGGACAGGGGTTGGGAAACACCATATATTTT. The whole variable domain, filled in from reference TRBV28 and TRBJ1-3, reads DVKVTQSSRYLVKRTGEKVFLECVQDMDHENMFWYRQDPGLGLRLIYFSYDVKMKEKGDIPEGYSVSREKKERFSLILESASTNQTSMYLCASGQGLGNTIYFGEGSWLTVV.

V usage is TRBV4-1 and J usage is TRBJ1-6, with D uncertain. V was trimmed by 3 bases and J by 8 bases, leaving 11 bases between them. CDR3 length: 14 residues. Germline CDR1 is MGHRA and CDR2 is YSYEKL. This CDR3 reads CASSQGLFDSPLHF. The CDR3 nucleotides read TGCGCCAGCAGCCAGGGCCTTTTCGATTCACCCCTCCACTTT.

V is TRBV27 and J is TRBJ2-2; TRBD2 aligns across 8 bases. CDR1 and CDR2 from the germline V gene are MNHEY and SMNVEV (reference sequence). V gave up 4 bases and J gave up 6 bases; unmatched junction bases: 19. This CDR3 has 19 residues. Here the CDR3 DNA reads TGTGCCAGCAGTTCTCGATACGGGGGGGGCGCATCCAAGCCCGGGGAGCTGTTTTTT. It is translated as CASSSRYGGGASKPGELFF.

The chain links TRBV12-3 or TRBV12-4 to TRBJ1-6; 7 positions match TRBD1. This CDR3 contains 13 residues. V lost 4 bases and J lost 9; bases outside the gene matches: 3. The DNA of the CDR3 is TGTGCCAGCAGTTCGGGACAGTCTTCACCCCTCCACTTT. As protein: CASSSGQSSPLHF.

This rearrangement joins TRBV18 to TRBJ2-7; the match to TRBD2 covers 8 bases. The CDR3 runs to 15 residues. From germline, CDR1 is KGHSH and CDR2 LQKENI. V lost 4 bases and J lost 2; bases outside the gene matches: 7. As DNA, the CDR3 is TGTGCCAGCTCACGTAATAGCGGGACCCCCTACGAGCAGTACTTC. This gives the protein CASSRNSGTPYEQYF.

The chain combines TRBV6-1 with TRBJ2-7; 8 bases are a match to TRBD1. The CDR3 spans 15 residues. Germline CDR1 and CDR2: MNHNS and SASEGT. J was trimmed by 4 bases and V by 2 bases; bases with no gene match: 7. This CDR3 reads CASSEYGTGRYEQYF. The DNA for the CDR3 is TGTGCCAGCAGTGAATACGGGACAGGAAGGTACGAGCAGTACTTC.

This clone came up once. This chain's CDR3 is CASSLSESSYNSPLHF. The DNA for the CDR3 is TGTGCCAGCAGTTTATCAGAGAGCTCCTATAATTCACCCCTCCACTTT. The chain uses TRBV27 and TRBJ1-6; the D is unclear. V lost 0 bases and J lost 0, with 6 bases in between. The length of the CDR3 is 16 residues. Germline V gene data show CDR1 as MNHEY and CDR2 as SMNVEV (reference sequence).

The rearrangement links TRBV29-1 to TRBJ1-1, with TRBD1 as a possible D gene (5 bases). V was clipped by 5 bases and J by 0 bases, with 10 bases between them. The germline V gene encodes CDR1 SQVTM and CDR2 ANQGSEA. The CDR3 runs to 13 residues. Written as DNA, the CDR3 is TGCAGCGTTCATGACAGACTGAACACTGAAGCTTTCTTT. Its protein product is CSVHDRLNTEAFF.

This chain uses TRBV21-1 with TRBJ1-5; TRBD1, as called in the table, went unchecked against the DNA. TRBV21-1 is a recognized pseudogene. This CDR3 region has 17 residues. This CDR3 reads CASRRTSLHCSNQPQHF. The CDR3 nucleotides are TGTGCCAGCAGGAGGACAAGTTTGCATTGTAGCAATCAGCCCCAGCATTTT.

This chain links TRBV27 with TRBJ1-1, with 8 bases matching TRBD1. Germline CDR1 reads MNHEY; CDR2 reads SMNVEV (reference sequence). The CDR3 extends over 15 amino acids. J was trimmed by 1 base and V by 0 bases; bases with no gene match: 1. The CDR3 sequence: CASSLSDRGNTEAFF. CDR3 coding DNA: TGTGCCAGCAGTTTATCCGACAGGGGGAACACTGAAGCTTTCTTT.

The V and J genes are TRBV11-2 and TRBJ2-1, with 14 nucleotides matching TRBD2. Germline V gene sequence: CDR1 SGHAT, CDR2 FQNNGV. J gave up 7 bases and V 5 bases, and 7 bases lay outside the gene matches. The CDR3 length is 16 residues. The CDR3 DNA is TGTGCCAGCAGCCCCCGACTAGCGGGGGGGCTGAATGAGCAGTTCTTC. Residues: CASSPRLAGGLNEQFF.

This clone was counted only a few times. The chain has TRBV7-9 and TRBJ2-7, with D possibly TRBD1 on 6 matching bases. The CDR3 sequence is 14 residues long. Germline values: CDR1 SEHNR, CDR2 FQNEAQ (reference sequence). The V gene lost 2 bases and the J gene lost 2 bases, with 10 bases spanning the gap. CDR3 residues: CASSLRTDPYEQYF. CDR3 DNA sequence: TGTGCCAGCAGCTTAAGGACAGACCCCTACGAGCAGTACTTC.

The rearrangement uses TRBV11-2 and TRBJ1-2; TRBD1 agrees at 7 bases. Germline V CDR1 and CDR2: SGHAT, FQNNGV. The CDR3 consists of 18 residues. After removal of 0 bases from V and 1 base from J, the junction contained 11 bases not matched to a gene. CDR3 DNA: TGTGCCAGCAGCTTAGATCCCTATAGACAGGGCATTAACTATGGCTACACCTTC. It encodes CASSLDPYRQGINYGYTF.

This chain uses TRBV11-3 with TRBJ1-2; no clear D gene. The CDR3 is 13 residues long. Germline CDR1 and CDR2: SGHNT and YENEEA. Trimming shortened V by 2 bases and J by 8 bases, and 12 bases separated the two germline ends. As DNA, the CDR3 is TGTGCCAGCAGCTTATCAAACATGGAGGGCTACACCTTC. It yields the protein CASSLSNMEGYTF.

This clone was detected only a few times. The CDR3 region is CASSLGWETSGSSYEQYF. CDR3 coding DNA: TGTGCCAGCAGCTTAGGCTGGGAGACTAGCGGGAGCTCCTACGAGCAGTACTTC. This rearrangement joins TRBV7-9 to TRBJ2-7, with 12 bases that match TRBD2. Trimming at V came to 1 base and at J to 0 bases, leaving 7 bases not matched to a gene. The germline CDR1 and CDR2 sequences are SEHNR and FQNEAQ (reference sequence). The CDR3 is made up of 18 amino acids.